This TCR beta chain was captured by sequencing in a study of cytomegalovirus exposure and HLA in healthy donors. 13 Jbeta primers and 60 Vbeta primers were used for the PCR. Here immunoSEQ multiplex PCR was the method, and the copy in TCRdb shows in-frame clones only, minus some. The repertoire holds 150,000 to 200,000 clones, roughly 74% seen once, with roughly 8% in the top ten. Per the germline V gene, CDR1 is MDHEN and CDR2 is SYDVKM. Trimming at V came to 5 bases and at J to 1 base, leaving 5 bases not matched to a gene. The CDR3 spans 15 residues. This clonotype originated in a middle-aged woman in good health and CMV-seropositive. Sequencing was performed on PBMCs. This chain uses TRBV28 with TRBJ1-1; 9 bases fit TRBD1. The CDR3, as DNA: TGTGCCAGCAGTCCCCGGACAGGGGAGAACACTGAAGCTTTCTTT. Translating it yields CASSPRTGENTEAFF.